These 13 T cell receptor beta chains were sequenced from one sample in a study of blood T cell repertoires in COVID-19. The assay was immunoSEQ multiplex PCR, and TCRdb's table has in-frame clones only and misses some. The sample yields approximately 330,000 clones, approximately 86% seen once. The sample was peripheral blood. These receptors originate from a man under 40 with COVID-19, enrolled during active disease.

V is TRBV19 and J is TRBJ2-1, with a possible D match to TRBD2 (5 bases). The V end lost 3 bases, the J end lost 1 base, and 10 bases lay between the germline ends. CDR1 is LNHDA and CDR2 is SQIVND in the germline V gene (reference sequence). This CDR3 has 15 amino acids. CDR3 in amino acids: CASSIREFSYNEQFF. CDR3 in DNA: TGTGCCAGTAGTATTAGGGAGTTTTCCTACAATGAGCAGTTCTTC.

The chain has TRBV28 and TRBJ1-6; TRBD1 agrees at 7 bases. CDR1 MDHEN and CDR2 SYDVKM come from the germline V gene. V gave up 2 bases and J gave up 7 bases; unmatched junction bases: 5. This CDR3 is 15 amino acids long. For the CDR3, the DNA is TGTGCCAGCAGTTTAGGAGGCAGGGGGAATTCACCCCTCCACTTT. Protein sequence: CASSLGGRGNSPLHF. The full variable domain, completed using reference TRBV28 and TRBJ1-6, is DVKVTQSSRYLVKRTGEKVFLECVQDMDHENMFWYRQDPGLGLRLIYFSYDVKMKEKGDIPEGYSVSREKKERFSLILESASTNQTSMYLCASSLGGRGNSPLHFGNGTRLTVT.

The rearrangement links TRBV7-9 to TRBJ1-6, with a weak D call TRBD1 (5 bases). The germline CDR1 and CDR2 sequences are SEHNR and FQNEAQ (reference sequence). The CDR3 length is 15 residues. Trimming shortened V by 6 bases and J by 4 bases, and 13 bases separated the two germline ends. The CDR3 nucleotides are TGTGCCAGCAGTCACTTGGGGCCTTATAATTCACCCCTCCACTTT. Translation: CASSHLGPYNSPLHF.

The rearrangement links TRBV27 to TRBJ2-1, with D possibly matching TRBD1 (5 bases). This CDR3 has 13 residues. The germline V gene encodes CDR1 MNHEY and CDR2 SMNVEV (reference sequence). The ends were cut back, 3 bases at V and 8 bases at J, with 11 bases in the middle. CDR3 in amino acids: CASSLSGNHEQFF. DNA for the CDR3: TGTGCCAGCAGTTTGTCAGGGAACCATGAGCAGTTCTTC.

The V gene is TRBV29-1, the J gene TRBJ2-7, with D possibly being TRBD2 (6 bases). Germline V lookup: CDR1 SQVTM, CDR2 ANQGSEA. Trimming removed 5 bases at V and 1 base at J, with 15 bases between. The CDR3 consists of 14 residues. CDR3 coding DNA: TGCAGCGTTAGAAAGGGGACTGGATCCTACGAGCAGTACTTC. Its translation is CSVRKGTGSYEQYF.

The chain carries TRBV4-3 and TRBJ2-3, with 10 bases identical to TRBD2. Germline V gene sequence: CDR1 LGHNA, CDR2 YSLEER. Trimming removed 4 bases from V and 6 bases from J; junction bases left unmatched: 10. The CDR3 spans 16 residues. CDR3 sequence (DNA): TGCGCCAGCAGCCCAGTAGCGGGGGGACTTCACGATACGCAGTATTTT. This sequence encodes CASSPVAGGLHDTQYF.

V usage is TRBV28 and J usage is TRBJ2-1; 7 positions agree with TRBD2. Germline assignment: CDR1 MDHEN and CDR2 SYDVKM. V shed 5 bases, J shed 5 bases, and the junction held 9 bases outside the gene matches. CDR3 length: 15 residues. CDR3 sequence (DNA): TGTGCCAGCAGTATAGGGGCTAGCGGTAACAATGAGCAGTTCTTC. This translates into CASSIGASGNNEQFF.

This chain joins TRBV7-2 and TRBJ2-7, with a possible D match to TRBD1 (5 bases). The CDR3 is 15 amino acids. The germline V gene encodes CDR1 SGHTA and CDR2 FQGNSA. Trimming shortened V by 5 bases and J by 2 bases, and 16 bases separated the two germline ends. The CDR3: CASSPAGQSAYEQYF. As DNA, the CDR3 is TGTGCCAGCAGCCCGGCAGGGCAAAGCGCCTACGAGCAGTACTTC.

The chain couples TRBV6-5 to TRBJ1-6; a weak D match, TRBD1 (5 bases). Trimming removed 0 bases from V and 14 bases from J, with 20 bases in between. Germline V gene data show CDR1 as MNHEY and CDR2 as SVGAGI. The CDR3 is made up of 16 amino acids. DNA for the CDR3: TGTGCCAGCAGTTACTCGATCGTCGCAGGGTACTTCACCCTCCACTTT. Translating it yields CASSYSIVAGYFTLHF.

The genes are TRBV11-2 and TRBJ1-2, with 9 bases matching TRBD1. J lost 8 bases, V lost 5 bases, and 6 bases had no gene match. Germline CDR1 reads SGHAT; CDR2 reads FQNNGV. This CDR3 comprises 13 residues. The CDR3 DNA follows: TGTGCCAGCAGCCCCGGGACAGGGCCCGGCTACACCTTC. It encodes CASSPGTGPGYTF.

CDR3 sequence reads: CASSLRDRGLNTEAFF. CDR3 DNA: TGTGCCAGCAGCTTGCGGGACAGGGGGCTTAACACTGAAGCTTTCTTT. The V gene is TRBV7-2, the J gene TRBJ1-1; TRBD1 aligns across 12 bases. J lost 2 bases, V lost 3 bases, and 4 bases had no gene match. CDR3 size: 16 residues. Germline CDR1 SGHTA, CDR2 FQGNSA.

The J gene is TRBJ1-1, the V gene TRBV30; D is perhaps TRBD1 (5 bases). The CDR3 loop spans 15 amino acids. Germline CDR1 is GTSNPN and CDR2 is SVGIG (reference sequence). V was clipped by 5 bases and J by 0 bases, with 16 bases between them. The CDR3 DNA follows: TGTGCCTGGGATGGGGGGAGAGTTATGAACACTGAAGCTTTCTTT. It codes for CAWDGGRVMNTEAFF.

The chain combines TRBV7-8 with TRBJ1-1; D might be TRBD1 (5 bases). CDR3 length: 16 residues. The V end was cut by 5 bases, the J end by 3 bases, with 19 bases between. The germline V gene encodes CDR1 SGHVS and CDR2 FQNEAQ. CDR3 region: CASSPTRVIRDTEAFF. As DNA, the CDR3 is TGTGCCAGCAGCCCAACCCGAGTTATCAGGGACACTGAAGCTTTCTTT.